The text below deals with one T cell receptor beta chain. The data were taken from a study of blood T cell repertoires in COVID-19. Overall study context: The origin of the acute and convalescent COVID-19 samples was the United States, Italy and Spain. The cDNA or gDNA used as material had been derived from T cells, B-cell-depleted T cells, or PBMCs.

Germline V gene lookup returns CDR1 SGDLS and CDR2 YYNGEE. CDR3 length equals 14 residues. V shed 0 bases and J shed 5 bases, with 11 bases lying between them. Original handling: Amplification of reference gene primers provided the estimated nucleated cell counts. TCRdb's copy holds only in-frame clones and misses some; the assay was immunoSEQ multiplex PCR. For V, J and clone size, that table is used; D and trimming come from the DNA. The profile shows some 250,000 clones, 88% of them singletons. Source material: peripheral blood. The TCR sequence derives from a woman in her 30s with acute or convalescent COVID-19. The rearrangement uses TRBV9 and TRBJ2-5; D gene ambiguous. The CDR3 loop is CASSVDGVWETQYF. The CDR3 DNA is TGTGCCAGCAGCGTAGACGGAGTCTGGGAGACCCAGTACTTC.